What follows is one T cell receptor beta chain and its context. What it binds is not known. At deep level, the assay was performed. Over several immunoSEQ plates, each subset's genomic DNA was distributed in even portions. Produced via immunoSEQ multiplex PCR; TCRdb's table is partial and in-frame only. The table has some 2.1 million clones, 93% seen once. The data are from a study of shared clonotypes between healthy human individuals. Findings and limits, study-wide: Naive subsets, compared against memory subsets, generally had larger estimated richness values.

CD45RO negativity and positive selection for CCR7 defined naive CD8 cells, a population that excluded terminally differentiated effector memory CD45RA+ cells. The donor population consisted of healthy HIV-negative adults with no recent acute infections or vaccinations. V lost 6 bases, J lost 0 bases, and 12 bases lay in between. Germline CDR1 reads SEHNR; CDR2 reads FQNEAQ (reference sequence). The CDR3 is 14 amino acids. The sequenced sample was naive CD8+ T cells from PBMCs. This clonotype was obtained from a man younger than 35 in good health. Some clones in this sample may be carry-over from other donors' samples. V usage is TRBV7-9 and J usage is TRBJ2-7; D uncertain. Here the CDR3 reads CASRGGDLSYEQYF. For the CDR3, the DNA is TGTGCCAGCAGGGGCGGTGATCTCTCCTACGAGCAGTACTTC.